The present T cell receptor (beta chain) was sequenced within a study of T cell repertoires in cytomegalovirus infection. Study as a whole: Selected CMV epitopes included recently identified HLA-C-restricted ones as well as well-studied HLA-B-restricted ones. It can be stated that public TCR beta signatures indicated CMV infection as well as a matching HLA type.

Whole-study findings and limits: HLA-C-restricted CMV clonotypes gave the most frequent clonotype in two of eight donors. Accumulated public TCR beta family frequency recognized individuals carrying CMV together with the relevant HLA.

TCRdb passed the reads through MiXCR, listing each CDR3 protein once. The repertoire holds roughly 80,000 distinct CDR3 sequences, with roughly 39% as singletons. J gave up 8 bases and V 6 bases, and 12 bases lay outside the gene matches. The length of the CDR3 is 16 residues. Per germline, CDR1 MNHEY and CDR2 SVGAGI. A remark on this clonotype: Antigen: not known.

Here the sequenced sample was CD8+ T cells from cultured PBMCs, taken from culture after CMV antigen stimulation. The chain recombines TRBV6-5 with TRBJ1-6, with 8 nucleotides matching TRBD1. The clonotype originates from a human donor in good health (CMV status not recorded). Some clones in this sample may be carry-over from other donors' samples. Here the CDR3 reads CASSPRQGIIYSPLHF. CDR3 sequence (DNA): TGTGCCAGCAGCCCGAGACAGGGGATTATTTATTCACCCCTCCACTTT.